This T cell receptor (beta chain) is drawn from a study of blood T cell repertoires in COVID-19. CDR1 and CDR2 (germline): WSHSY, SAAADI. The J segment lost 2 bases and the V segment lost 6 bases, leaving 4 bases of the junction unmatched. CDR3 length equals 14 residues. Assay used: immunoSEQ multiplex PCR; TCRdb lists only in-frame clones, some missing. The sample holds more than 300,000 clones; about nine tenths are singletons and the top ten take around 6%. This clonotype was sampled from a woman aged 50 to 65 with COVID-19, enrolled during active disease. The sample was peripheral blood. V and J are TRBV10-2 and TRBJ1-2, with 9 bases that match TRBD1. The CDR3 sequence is CASSDGQGNYGYTF. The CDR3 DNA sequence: TGCGCCAGCAGCGATGGACAGGGGAACTATGGCTACACCTTC.